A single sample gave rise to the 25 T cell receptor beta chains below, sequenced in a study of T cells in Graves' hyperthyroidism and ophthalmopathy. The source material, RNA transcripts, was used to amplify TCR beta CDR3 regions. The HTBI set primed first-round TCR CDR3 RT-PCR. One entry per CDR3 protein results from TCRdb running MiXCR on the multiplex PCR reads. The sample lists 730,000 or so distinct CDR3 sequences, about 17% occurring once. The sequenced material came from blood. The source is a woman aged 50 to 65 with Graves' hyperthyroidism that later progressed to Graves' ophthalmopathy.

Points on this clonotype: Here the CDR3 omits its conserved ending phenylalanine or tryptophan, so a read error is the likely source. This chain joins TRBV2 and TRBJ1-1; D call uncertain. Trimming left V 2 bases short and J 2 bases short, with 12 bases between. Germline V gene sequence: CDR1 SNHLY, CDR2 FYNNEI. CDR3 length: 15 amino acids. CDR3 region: CASSELFGSNTEAFS. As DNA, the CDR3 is TGTGCCAGCAGTGAATTATTTGGCAGCAACACTGAAGCTTTCTCT.

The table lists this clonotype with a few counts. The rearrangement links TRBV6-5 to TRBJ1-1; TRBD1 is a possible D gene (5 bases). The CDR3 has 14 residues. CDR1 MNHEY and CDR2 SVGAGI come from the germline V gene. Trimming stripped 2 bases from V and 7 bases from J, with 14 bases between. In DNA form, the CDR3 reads TGTGCCAGCAGTTACGCCCAGGGCTTTTTTGAAGCTTTCTTT. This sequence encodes CASSYAQGFFEAFF.

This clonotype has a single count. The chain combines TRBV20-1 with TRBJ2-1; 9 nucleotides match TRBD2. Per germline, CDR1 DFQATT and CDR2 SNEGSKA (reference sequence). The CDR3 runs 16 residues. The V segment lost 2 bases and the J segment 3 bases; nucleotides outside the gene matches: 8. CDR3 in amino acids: CSARSVAGVFYNEQFF. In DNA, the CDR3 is TGCAGTGCTAGATCAGTAGCGGGGGTATTCTACAATGAGCAGTTCTTC.

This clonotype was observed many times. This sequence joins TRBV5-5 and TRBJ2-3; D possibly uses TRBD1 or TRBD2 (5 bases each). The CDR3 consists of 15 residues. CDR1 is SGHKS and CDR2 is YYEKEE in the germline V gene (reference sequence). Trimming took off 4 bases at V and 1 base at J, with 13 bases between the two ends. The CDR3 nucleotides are TGTGCCAGCAGCCTTCGGGACGCAGGCACAGATACGCAGTATTTT. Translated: CASSLRDAGTDTQYF.

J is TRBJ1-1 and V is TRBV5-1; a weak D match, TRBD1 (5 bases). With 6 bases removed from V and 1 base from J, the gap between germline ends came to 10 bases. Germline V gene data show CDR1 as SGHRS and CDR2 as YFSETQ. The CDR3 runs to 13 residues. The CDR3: CASIGQGNTEAFF. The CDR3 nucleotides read TGCGCCAGCATTGGCCAGGGGAACACTGAAGCTTTCTTT.

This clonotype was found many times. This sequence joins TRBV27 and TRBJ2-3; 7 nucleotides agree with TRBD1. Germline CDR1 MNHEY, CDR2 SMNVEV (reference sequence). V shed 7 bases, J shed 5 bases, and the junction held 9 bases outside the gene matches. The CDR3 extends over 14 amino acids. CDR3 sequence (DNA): TGTGCCAGCACCCCCTCGACAGGGTTAGATACGCAGTATTTT. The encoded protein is CASTPSTGLDTQYF.

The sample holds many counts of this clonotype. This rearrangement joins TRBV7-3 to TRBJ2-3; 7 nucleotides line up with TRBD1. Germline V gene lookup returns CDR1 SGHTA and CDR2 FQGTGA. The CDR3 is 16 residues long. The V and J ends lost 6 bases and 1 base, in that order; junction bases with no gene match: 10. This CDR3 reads CASSLEGARGTDTQYF. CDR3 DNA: TGTGCCAGCAGTCTCGAGGGGGCGCGGGGCACAGATACGCAGTATTTT. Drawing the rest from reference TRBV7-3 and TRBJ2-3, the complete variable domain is GAGVSQTPSNKVTEKGKYVELRCDPISGHTALYWYRQSLGQGPEFLIYFQGTGAADDSGLPNDRFFAVRPEGSVSTLKIQRTERGDSAVYLCASSLEGARGTDTQYFGPGTRLTVL.

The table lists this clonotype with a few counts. The CDR3 region has the DNA TGTGCCAGCAGCTTAGGCCTTCCTGTTGGGGGTCAGCCCCAGCATTTT. It is translated as CASSLGLPVGGQPQHF. The chain has TRBV13 and TRBJ1-5, with TRBD1 as a possible D gene (5 bases). V was clipped by 0 bases and J by 6 bases, with 15 bases between them. Looked up from germline, CDR1 is PRHDT and CDR2 is FYEKMQ (reference sequence). The CDR3 sequence is 16 residues long.

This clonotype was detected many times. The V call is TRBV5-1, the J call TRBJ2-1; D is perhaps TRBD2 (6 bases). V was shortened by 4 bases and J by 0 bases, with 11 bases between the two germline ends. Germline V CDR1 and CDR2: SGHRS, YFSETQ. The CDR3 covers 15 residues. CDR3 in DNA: TGCGCCAGCAGCGTGTGGGGAGGCTCCTACAATGAGCAGTTCTTC. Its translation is CASSVWGGSYNEQFF.

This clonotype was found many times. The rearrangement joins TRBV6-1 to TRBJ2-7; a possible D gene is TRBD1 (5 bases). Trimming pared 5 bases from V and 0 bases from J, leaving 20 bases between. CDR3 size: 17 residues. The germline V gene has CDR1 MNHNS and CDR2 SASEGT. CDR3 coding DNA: TGTGCCAGCAGTCCTCAATCGCCGCAGGGATCCTCCTACGAGCAGTACTTC. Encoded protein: CASSPQSPQGSSYEQYF.

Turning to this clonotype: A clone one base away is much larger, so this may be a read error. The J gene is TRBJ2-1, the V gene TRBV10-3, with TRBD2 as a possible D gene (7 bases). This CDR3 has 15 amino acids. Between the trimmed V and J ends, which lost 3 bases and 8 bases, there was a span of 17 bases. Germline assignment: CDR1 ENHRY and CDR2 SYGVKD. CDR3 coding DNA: TGTGCCATCAGTGACCGCGGGGGCTACGGCGATGAGCAGTTCTTC. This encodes CAISDRGGYGDEQFF.

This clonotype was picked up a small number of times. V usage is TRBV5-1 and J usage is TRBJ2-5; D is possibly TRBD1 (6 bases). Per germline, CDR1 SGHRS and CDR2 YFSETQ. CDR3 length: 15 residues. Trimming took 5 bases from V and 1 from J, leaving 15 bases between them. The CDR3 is CASRSWRTVQETQYF. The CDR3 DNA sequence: TGCGCCAGCAGATCTTGGCGGACAGTCCAAGAGACCCAGTACTTC.

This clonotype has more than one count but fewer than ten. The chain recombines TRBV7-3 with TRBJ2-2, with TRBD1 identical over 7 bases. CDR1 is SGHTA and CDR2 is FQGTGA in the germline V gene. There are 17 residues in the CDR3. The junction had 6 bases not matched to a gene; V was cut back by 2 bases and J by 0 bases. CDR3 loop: CASSLLPTGANTGELFF. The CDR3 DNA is TGTGCCAGCAGCTTATTACCCACAGGGGCGAACACCGGGGAGCTGTTTTTT.

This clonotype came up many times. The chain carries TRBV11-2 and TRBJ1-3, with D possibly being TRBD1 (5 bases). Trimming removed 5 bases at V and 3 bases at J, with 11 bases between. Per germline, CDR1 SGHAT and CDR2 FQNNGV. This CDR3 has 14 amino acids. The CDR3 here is CASSEGRVGNTIYF. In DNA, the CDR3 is TGTGCCAGCAGCGAAGGCAGGGTTGGAAACACCATATATTTT.

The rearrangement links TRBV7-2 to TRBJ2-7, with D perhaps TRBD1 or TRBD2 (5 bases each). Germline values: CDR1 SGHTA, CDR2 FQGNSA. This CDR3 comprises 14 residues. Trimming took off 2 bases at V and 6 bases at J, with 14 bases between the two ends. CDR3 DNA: TGTGCCAGCAGCTTATTTAGGGGAGAAGGCGAGCAGTACTTC. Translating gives CASSLFRGEGEQYF.

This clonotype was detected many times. Here the CDR3 DNA reads TGTGCCAGCTCACCAGGGTTCTCAGGGCAGATCACAGATACGCAGTATTTT. It yields the protein CASSPGFSGQITDTQYF. The chain joins TRBV18 to TRBJ2-3; D is perhaps TRBD1 (5 bases). The CDR3 has 17 amino acids. V lost 2 bases and J lost 2, with 17 bases in between. The germline V gene encodes CDR1 KGHSH and CDR2 LQKENI.

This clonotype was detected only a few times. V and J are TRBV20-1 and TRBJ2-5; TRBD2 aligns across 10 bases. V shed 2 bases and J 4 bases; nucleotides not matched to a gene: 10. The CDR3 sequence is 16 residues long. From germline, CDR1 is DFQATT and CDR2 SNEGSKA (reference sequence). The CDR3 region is CSARSAGGPSLETQYF. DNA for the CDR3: TGCAGTGCTAGATCAGCGGGGGGGCCCTCGTTAGAGACCCAGTACTTC.

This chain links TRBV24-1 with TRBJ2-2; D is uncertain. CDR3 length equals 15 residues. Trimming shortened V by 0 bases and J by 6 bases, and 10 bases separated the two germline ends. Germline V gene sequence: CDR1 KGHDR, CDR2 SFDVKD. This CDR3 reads CATSDLASTPGELFF. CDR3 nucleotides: TGTGCCACCAGTGATTTGGCATCTACCCCCGGGGAGCTGTTTTTT.

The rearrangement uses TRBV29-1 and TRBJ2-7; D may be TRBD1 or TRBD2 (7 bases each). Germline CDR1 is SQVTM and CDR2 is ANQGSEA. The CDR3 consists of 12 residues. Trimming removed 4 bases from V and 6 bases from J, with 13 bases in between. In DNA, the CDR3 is TGCAGCGTTGGGGAGGGGGCGGCCGAGCAGTACTTC. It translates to CSVGEGAAEQYF.

The CDR3 region is CASSQHGIGGSNSNQPQHF. The CDR3 nucleotides read TGTGCCAGCAGTCAACACGGAATAGGGGGAAGTAATAGCAATCAGCCCCAGCATTTT. The V gene is TRBV6-1, the J gene TRBJ1-5, with D maybe TRBD1 (6 bases). CDR1 is MNHNS, CDR2 SASEGT, per germline. Trimming left V 5 bases short and J 0 bases short, with 23 bases between. The CDR3 contains 19 residues.

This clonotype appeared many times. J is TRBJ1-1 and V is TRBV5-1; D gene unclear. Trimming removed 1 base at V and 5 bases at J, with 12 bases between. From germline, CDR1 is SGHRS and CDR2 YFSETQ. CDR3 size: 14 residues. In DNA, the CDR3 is TGCGCCAGCAGCTTGTTGCGAGACGATACTGAAGCTTTCTTT. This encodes CASSLLRDDTEAFF.

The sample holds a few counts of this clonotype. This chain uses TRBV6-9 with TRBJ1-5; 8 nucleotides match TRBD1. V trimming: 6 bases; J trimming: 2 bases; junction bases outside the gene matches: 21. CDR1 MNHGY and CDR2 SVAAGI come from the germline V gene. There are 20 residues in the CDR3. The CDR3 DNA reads TGTGCCAGCAGAAGGCGTTTCGGGACAGGCACATATAGGGGCAATCAGCCCCAGCATTTT. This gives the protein CASRRRFGTGTYRGNQPQHF.

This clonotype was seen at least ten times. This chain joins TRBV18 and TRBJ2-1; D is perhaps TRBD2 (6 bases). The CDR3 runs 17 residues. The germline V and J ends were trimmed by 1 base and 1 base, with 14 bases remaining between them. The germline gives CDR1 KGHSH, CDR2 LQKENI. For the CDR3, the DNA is TGTGCCAGCTCACCACGGCCGGGACTGGGATCCTACAATGAGCAGTTCTTC. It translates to CASSPRPGLGSYNEQFF.

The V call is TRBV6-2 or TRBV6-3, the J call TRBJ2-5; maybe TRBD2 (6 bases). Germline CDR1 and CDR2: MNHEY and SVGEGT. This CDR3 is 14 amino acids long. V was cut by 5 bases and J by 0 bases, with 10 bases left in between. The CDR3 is CASSVRLDQETQYF. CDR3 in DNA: TGTGCCAGCAGTGTGAGACTAGACCAAGAGACCCAGTACTTC.

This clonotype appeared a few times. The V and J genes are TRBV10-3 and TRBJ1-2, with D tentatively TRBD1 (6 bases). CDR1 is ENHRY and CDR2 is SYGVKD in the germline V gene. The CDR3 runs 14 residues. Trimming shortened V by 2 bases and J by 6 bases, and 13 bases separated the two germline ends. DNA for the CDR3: TGTGCCATCAGTGAGACAGGGAGTCTAGATGGCTACACCTTC. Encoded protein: CAISETGSLDGYTF.